The 3 T cell receptor beta chains below come from one sample, sequenced in a study of T cell responses to AZD1222 COVID-19 vaccine. The protocol was immunoSEQ multiplex PCR, while the TCRdb copy is restricted to in-frame clones and leaves out a portion. Among about 120,000 clones listed, over 75% were seen once. The sample here was peripheral blood, taken on day 0 of AZD1222 vaccination. The receptors come from an adult in good health.

V gene TRBV7-2 combines with J gene TRBJ2-1; no firm D call. The germline V gene encodes CDR1 SGHTA and CDR2 FQGNSA. Trimming stripped 3 bases from V and 4 bases from J, with 7 bases between. The CDR3 extends over 13 amino acids. The CDR3: CASSLFDYNEQFF. In DNA form, the CDR3 reads TGTGCCAGCAGCTTGTTCGATTACAATGAGCAGTTCTTC. Together with reference TRBV7-2 and TRBJ2-1, the CDR3 gives the full variable domain: GAGVSQSPSNKVTEKGKDVELRCDPISGHTALYWYRQSLGQGLEFLIYFQGNSAPDKSGLPSDRFSAERTGGSVSTLTIQRTQQEDSAVYLCASSLFDYNEQFFGPGTRLTVL.

This clone was recorded once. The gene calls are TRBV12-3 or TRBV12-4 and TRBJ1-1, with D maybe TRBD1 (5 bases). This CDR3 region has 13 residues. V was trimmed by 3 bases and J by 5 bases, leaving 10 bases between them. The CDR3 DNA is TGTGCCAGCAGTTTCGGGGGAAAGACTGAAGCTTTCTTT. This sequence encodes CASSFGGKTEAFF.

The chain is built from TRBV27 and TRBJ2-7, with D possibly TRBD2 on 5 matching bases. Trimming stripped 3 bases from V and 5 bases from J, with 14 bases between. The CDR3 totals 14 residues. Germline V CDR1 and CDR2: MNHEY, SMNVEV (reference sequence). The CDR3 here is CASSLGSTGNEQYF. The CDR3 region has the DNA TGTGCCAGCAGTTTGGGATCTACGGGGAACGAGCAGTACTTC.